The rows below give T cell receptor beta chains drawn from one sample of a study of OX40 agonist ivuxolimab in advanced cancers. The repertoire was sequenced with immunoSEQ multiplex PCR; TCRdb's copy has only in-frame clones and lacks some. The sample holds tens of thousands of clones, roughly four fifths seen once. Sequences were derived from CD4+ or CD8+ T cells sorted from blood, sampled in a trial of the OX40 agonist ivuxolimab. These TCRs come from an adult with an advanced solid tumor such as melanoma, head and neck, liver or kidney cancer. The CDR3 runs from the conserved cysteine through the conserved F or W. Each record gives: CDR3 DNA, CDR3 protein, D gene, V gene, clone size, J gene. A D gene is named only where the DNA matches it firmly. Size is omitted from some rows. Given values are once, few, many or a class for expanded clones.

DNA: TGTGCCAGCAGCTTAGTAGGGGGGTTAGGTAATTCACCCCTCCACTTT; CDR3: CASSLVGGLGNSPLHF; D: -; V: TRBV7-8; size: -; J: TRBJ1-6
DNA: TGTGCCAGCAGTGCTAGCGGGGGGCTGTGGACAGATACGCAGTATTTT; CDR3: CASSASGGLWTDTQYF; D: TRBD2; V: TRBV9; size: few; J: TRBJ2-3
DNA: TGTGCCAGCAGCTTAGTGGCGGGGGGGCCCTACAATGAGCAGTTCTTC; CDR3: CASSLVAGGPYNEQFF; D: TRBD2; V: TRBV7-6; size: -; J: TRBJ2-1
DNA: TGTGCCAGTAGTCCTCAGGGCCGCCCTAATATTTACGAGCAGTACTTC; CDR3: CASSPQGRPNIYEQYF; D: -; V: TRBV19; size: -; J: TRBJ2-7
DNA: TGTGCTAGCAGCTTATACGAAAACAATGAGCAGTTCTTC; CDR3: CASSLYENNEQFF; D: -; V: TRBV7-7; size: -; J: TRBJ2-1
DNA: TGTGCCAGCAGCTTAACGACTAACTATGGCTACACCTTC; CDR3: CASSLTTNYGYTF; D: -; V: TRBV7-9; size: -; J: TRBJ1-2
DNA: TGCGCCAGCAGCTTGGTAGGCGGACAGGGAAACGAGCAGTACTTC; CDR3: CASSLVGGQGNEQYF; D: TRBD1; V: TRBV5-1; size: once; J: TRBJ2-7
DNA: TGCAGCGTCGCAAAGCTTAAGGCAACTCGCTACGAGCAGTACTTC; CDR3: CSVAKLKATRYEQYF; D: -; V: TRBV29-1; size: -; J: TRBJ2-7
DNA: TGTGCCAGCAGTTTTGCAGGGGGCTATGGGGGCTACACCTTC; CDR3: CASSFAGGYGGYTF; D: TRBD1; V: TRBV28; size: once; J: TRBJ1-2
DNA: TGTGCCAGCAGTTTCAGCGACAGGGTCGAGCAGTACTTC; CDR3: CASSFSDRVEQYF; D: TRBD1; V: TRBV28; size: few; J: TRBJ2-7
DNA: TGTGCCAGCAGCTTCAGCGGGACGAACACCGGGGAGCTGTTTTTT; CDR3: CASSFSGTNTGELFF; D: TRBD2; V: TRBV7-2; size: -; J: TRBJ2-2
DNA: TGTGCCAGCAGCGTAGGGGGACAGGGCCTTGAGACCCAGTACTTC; CDR3: CASSVGGQGLETQYF; D: TRBD1; V: TRBV9; size: -; J: TRBJ2-5
DNA: TGTGCCAGCAGCTTAGCGCTCGGGATCCGATTGAGGGGGGCCTACAATGAGCAGTTCTTC; CDR3: CASSLALGIRLRGAYNEQFF; D: -; V: TRBV7-8; size: -; J: TRBJ2-1
DNA: TGTGCCAGCAGAGACTCCGGGACAGGGACTCAGCCCCAGCATTTT; CDR3: CASRDSGTGTQPQHF; D: TRBD1; V: TRBV6-5; size: -; J: TRBJ1-5
DNA: TGTGCCAGCTCACCACAGACATTCGCCGGAAACACCATATATTTT; CDR3: CASSPQTFAGNTIYF; D: -; V: TRBV18; size: -; J: TRBJ1-3
DNA: TGTGCCTGGAGTGTACCTTCCGGGACAGGGGCCGTAGGGACCCAGTACTTC; CDR3: CAWSVPSGTGAVGTQYF; D: TRBD1; V: TRBV30; size: -; J: TRBJ2-5
DNA: TGTGCCAGCACCCTCTTGGGACAGATGAACACTGAAGCTTTCTTT; CDR3: CASTLLGQMNTEAFF; D: TRBD1; V: TRBV9; size: -; J: TRBJ1-1
DNA: TGTGCCAGCAGAACGGGGGGCTACGAGCAGTACTTC; CDR3: CASRTGGYEQYF; D: -; V: TRBV12-1; size: -; J: TRBJ2-7
DNA: TGTGCCAGCAGGGGGGGCAGAATGAACACTGAAGCTTTCTTT; CDR3: CASRGGRMNTEAFF; D: -; V: TRBV2; size: -; J: TRBJ1-1
DNA: TGTGCCAGCAGCCCCGGGACTACCACCGGGGAGCTGTTTTTT; CDR3: CASSPGTTTGELFF; D: TRBD2; V: TRBV7-8; size: -; J: TRBJ2-2
DNA: TGTGCCAGCAGCTTGGGGGCAGGGAAATACGAAAAACTGTTTTTT; CDR3: CASSLGAGKYEKLFF; D: -; V: TRBV5-8; size: -; J: TRBJ1-4
DNA: TGTGCCAGCAGACAACCCGCTAGCGGGGGGACGCAGTATTTT; CDR3: CASRQPASGGTQYF; D: TRBD2; V: TRBV5-5; size: -; J: TRBJ2-3
DNA: TGTGCCAGCAGTAAACTTGGGAATCAGCCCCAGCATTTT; CDR3: CASSKLGNQPQHF; D: -; V: TRBV27; size: -; J: TRBJ1-5
DNA: TGCGCCAGCAGGCAAGGACTACGGGTCGCAGATACGCAGTATTTT; CDR3: CASRQGLRVADTQYF; D: -; V: TRBV5-1; size: -; J: TRBJ2-3
DNA: TGTGCCAGTAGTCCTAGTCCTGGAAACACCATATATTTT; CDR3: CASSPSPGNTIYF; D: -; V: TRBV19; size: -; J: TRBJ1-3
DNA: TGTGCCTGGAGCCGGGACCAAAGAGCTTTCTTT; CDR3: CAWSRDQRAFF; D: -; V: TRBV30; size: few; J: TRBJ1-1
DNA: TGTGCCAGCAGCCCGGACCGGAATTCCTACAATGAGCAGTTCTTC; CDR3: CASSPDRNSYNEQFF; D: -; V: TRBV5-4; size: -; J: TRBJ2-1